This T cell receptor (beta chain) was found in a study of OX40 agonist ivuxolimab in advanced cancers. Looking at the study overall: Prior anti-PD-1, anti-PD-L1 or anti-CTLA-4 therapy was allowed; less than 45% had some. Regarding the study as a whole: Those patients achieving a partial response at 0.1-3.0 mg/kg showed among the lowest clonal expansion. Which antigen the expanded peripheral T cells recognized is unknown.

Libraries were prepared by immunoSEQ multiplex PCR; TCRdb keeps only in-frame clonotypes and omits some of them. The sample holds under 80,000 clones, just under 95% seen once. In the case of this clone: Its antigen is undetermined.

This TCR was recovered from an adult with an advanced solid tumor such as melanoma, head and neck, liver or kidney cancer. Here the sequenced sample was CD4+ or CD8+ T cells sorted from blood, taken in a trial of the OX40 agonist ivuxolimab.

The CDR3 is CASSLDRNEQFF. DNA of the CDR3: TGCGCCAGCAGCTTGGACAGAAATGAGCAGTTCTTC. This chain joins TRBV5-1 and TRBJ2-1, with unresolved D. V gave up 0 bases and J gave up 7 bases, with 5 bases separating them. Germline V lookup: CDR1 SGHRS, CDR2 YFSETQ. CDR3 length: 12 amino acids.